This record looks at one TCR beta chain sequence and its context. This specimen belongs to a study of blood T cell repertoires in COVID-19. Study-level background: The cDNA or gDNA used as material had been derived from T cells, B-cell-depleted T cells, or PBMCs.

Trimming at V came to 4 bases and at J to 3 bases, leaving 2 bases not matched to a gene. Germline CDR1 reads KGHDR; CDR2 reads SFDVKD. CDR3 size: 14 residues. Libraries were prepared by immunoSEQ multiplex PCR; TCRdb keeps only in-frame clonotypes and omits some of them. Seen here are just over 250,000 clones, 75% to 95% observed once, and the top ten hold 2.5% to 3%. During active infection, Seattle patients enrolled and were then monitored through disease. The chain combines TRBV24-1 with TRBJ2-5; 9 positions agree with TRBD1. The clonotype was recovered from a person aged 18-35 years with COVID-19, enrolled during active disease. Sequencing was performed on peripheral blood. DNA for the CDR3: TGTGCCACCAGTGAGAGGGACAGGGAAGAGACCCAGTACTTC. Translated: CATSERDREETQYF.